The rows below give T cell receptor beta chains drawn from one sample of a study of blood T cell repertoires in COVID-19. The repertoire was sequenced with immunoSEQ multiplex PCR; TCRdb's copy has only in-frame clones and lacks some. The table shows 300,000 to 350,000 clones, with 70% to 90% occurring only once. Sample: PBMCs or T cells enriched from blood (not recorded which). The receptors were gathered from a young man who had recovered from COVID-19. CDR3s include the opening cysteine and the closing phenylalanine or tryptophan. The D gene is left open where the match is weak. The size of a clone is reported for some rows only, either as once, few or many, or as a class for expanded clones.

-	-	TRBV12-5	TRBJ1-1	TGTGCTAGTGGTTGGGAGGGTTTTGGAGGGACTGAAGCTTTCTTT	CASGWEGFGGTEAFF
TRBD1	-	TRBV9	TRBJ1-1	TGTGCCAGCAGCGAAGCAGGGACAGGAGGGTCTGAAGCTTTCTTT	CASSEAGTGGSEAFF
TRBD1	-	TRBV6-1	TRBJ1-2	TGTGCCAGCAGTGAATTCGACAGGGAGTATGGCTACACCTTC	CASSEFDREYGYTF
-	once	TRBV19	TRBJ1-1	TGTGCCAGTAGTATAGACAAGAGCACTGAAGCTTTCTTT	CASSIDKSTEAFF
TRBD1	-	TRBV19	TRBJ1-2	TGTGCCAGTAGTTGGGGGACAGACAACTATGGCTACACCTTC	CASSWGTDNYGYTF
TRBD1	-	TRBV12-3/TRBV12-4	TRBJ1-2	TGTGCCAGCAGTACAGGGGTTGGCTACACCTTC	CASSTGVGYTF
TRBD1	once	TRBV9	TRBJ1-6	TGTGCCAGCACCAGAGGGGACAGGGGGAATTCACCCCTCCACTTT	CASTRGDRGNSPLHF
-	few	TRBV7-9	TRBJ1-1	TGTGCCAGCAGCTTAAAGGACAGCTTGAACACTGAAGCTTTCTTT	CASSLKDSLNTEAFF
-	-	TRBV7-2	TRBJ1-5	TGTGCCAGCAGCTCCCGTGGGCAGGATAGCAATCAGCCCCAGCATTTT	CASSSRGQDSNQPQHF
-	-	TRBV6-5	TRBJ1-3	TGTGCCAGCAGTTACTTAGGCAGGGGAAGTGGAAACACCATATATTTT	CASSYLGRGSGNTIYF
TRBD2	-	TRBV7-2	TRBJ2-3	TGTGCCAGCAGCTTAGCGGGCAGCGGGGGGGGTCGCACAGATACGCAGTATTTT	CASSLAGSGGGRTDTQYF
-	-	TRBV10-1	TRBJ1-1	TGCGCCAGCAGAGGATCGGCAGGGGAAGCTTTCTTT	CASRGSAGEAFF
-	-	TRBV5-4	TRBJ1-1	TGTGCCAGCAGCTTGATGGGGGGTTCCCCGAACACTGAAGCTTTCTTT	CASSLMGGSPNTEAFF
-	few	TRBV7-6	TRBJ2-2	TGTGCCAGCAGCGAAATGGGGGCAGGGGCCGGGGAGCTGTTTTTT	CASSEMGAGAGELFF
TRBD1	-	TRBV2	TRBJ1-3	TGTGCCAGCCAGAGACAGGGTGCCGGAAACACCATATATTTT	CASQRQGAGNTIYF
TRBD1	few	TRBV10-1	TRBJ2-3	TGCGCCAGCCGGGACAGTGCCACAGATACGCAGTATTTT	CASRDSATDTQYF
TRBD1	-	TRBV6-5	TRBJ1-2	TGTGCCAGCAGTTACTCAGGGCGGACAGGGGGCGGCTACACCTTC	CASSYSGRTGGGYTF
TRBD1	-	TRBV11-3	TRBJ2-1	TGTGCCAGCAGCTCCGGACAGGGCTCCTACAATGAGCAGTTCTTC	CASSSGQGSYNEQFF
TRBD1	-	TRBV18	TRBJ1-2	TGTGCCAGCTCACCACCGAGACAGGGGAACTATGGCTACACCTTC	CASSPPRQGNYGYTF
TRBD1	-	TRBV2	TRBJ2-5	TGTGCCAGCAGATACCCTACAGGGGGGTACCAAGAGACCCAGTACTTC	CASRYPTGGYQETQYF
-	-	TRBV5-6	TRBJ2-7	TGTGCCAGCATCCAATCCGGGACAATGAGCTCCTACGAGCAGTACTTC	CASIQSGTMSSYEQYF
-	-	TRBV11-2	TRBJ1-1	TGTGCCAGCAGCTCACCTACACTGGGCAACACTGAAGCTTTCTTT	CASSSPTLGNTEAFF
-	-	TRBV7-3	TRBJ2-2	TGTGCCAGCAGCTTAATAGGAGGGCGGAGGACCGGGGAGCTGTTTTTT	CASSLIGGRRTGELFF
TRBD1	-	TRBV5-1	TRBJ1-1	TGCGCCAGCAGCTTGGCCCCGACAGGGAAAGACACTGAAGCTTTCTTT	CASSLAPTGKDTEAFF
TRBD2	-	TRBV4-1	TRBJ2-5	TGCGCCAGCAGCCAGAAGGGACTAGTCCCAGAGACCCAGTACTTC	CASSQKGLVPETQYF
TRBD1	-	TRBV4-2	TRBJ2-7	TGTGCCAGCAGCCAAGCCACAGGGGACTCCTACGAGCAGTACTTC	CASSQATGDSYEQYF
TRBD2	-	TRBV29-1	TRBJ2-2	TGCAGCGTCGATGGGGGGGGTTTAACCGGGGAGCTGTTTTTT	CSVDGGGLTGELFF
-	-	TRBV24-1	TRBJ1-2	TGTGCCACCAGTGACGGGTCCAATAACGGCTATGGCTACACCTTC	CATSDGSNNGYGYTF
-	-	TRBV4-2	TRBJ2-5	TGTGCCAGCAGTCAGCACTGGCGGCAATACCAAGAGACCCAGTACTTC	CASSQHWRQYQETQYF
TRBD1	-	TRBV11-2	TRBJ1-1	TGTGCCAGCAGCCCGCGGACAGGGAACACTGAAGCTTTCTTT	CASSPRTGNTEAFF
-	-	TRBV29-1	TRBJ1-1	TGCAGCGTTGCCCATACTGAAGCTTTCTTT	CSVAHTEAFF
-	-	TRBV7-9	TRBJ2-7	TGTGCCAGCAGCTTAGACAGGGCCTACGAGCAGTACTTC	CASSLDRAYEQYF
-	few	TRBV2	TRBJ1-3	TGTGCCAGCAGTGCAGGGACTGGAAACACCATATATTTT	CASSAGTGNTIYF
TRBD1	-	TRBV10-3	TRBJ2-7	TGTGCCATCAGTGAGACAGGGGGACCTTACGAGCAGTACTTC	CAISETGGPYEQYF
TRBD2	-	TRBV10-1	TRBJ2-7	TGCGCCAGCAACAGACTAGCGGGGGGAGAGCAGTACTTC	CASNRLAGGEQYF
-	once	TRBV19	TRBJ1-2	TGTGCCAGTAGTATACGAGGGATCAGGGGCTACACCTTC	CASSIRGIRGYTF
-	-	TRBV7-8	TRBJ2-2	TGTGCCAGCAGCTTAAGGGGGGGCGTAAAAACCGGGGAGCTGTTTTTT	CASSLRGGVKTGELFF
-	-	TRBV19	TRBJ1-5	TGTGCCAGTAGTATATCAGTCTCCAGTCAGCCCCAGCATTTT	CASSISVSSQPQHF
-	once	TRBV4-1	TRBJ2-2	TGCGCCAGCAGCCAAGCAGGCACCGGGGAGCTGTTTTTT	CASSQAGTGELFF
-	-	TRBV14	TRBJ2-7	TGTGCCAGCAGCCAAGAACTCAGGACCTACGAGCAGTACTTC	CASSQELRTYEQYF
-	-	TRBV21-1	TRBJ2-5	TGTGCCAGCAGCAAAGAGAAGTCTAGCGGGGCAATCCAAGAGACCCAGTACTTC	CASSKEKSSGAIQETQYF
TRBD2	-	TRBV4-1	TRBJ2-7	TGCGCCAGCCGTCGGGATGTAGCGGGGGCCTACGAGCAGTACTTC	CASRRDVAGAYEQYF
-	-	TRBV5-4	TRBJ1-2	TGTGCCAGCAGCTTGCAAGGGACTGGGTATGGCTACACCTTC	CASSLQGTGYGYTF
TRBD1	-	TRBV10-2	TRBJ1-2	TGCGCCAGCAGTGTCACAGGGGGCTATGGCTACACCTTC	CASSVTGGYGYTF
-	-	TRBV19	TRBJ2-1	TGTGCCAGTAGTAGACAGACAAATGAGCAGTTCTTC	CASSRQTNEQFF
-	-	TRBV5-4	TRBJ2-1	TGTGCCAGCAGCTTACCGGGTTCGGGTTCCTACAATGAGCAGTTCTTC	CASSLPGSGSYNEQFF
TRBD1	-	TRBV6-6	TRBJ1-1	TGTGCCAGCAGCGACAGGGGGTACACTGAAGCTTTCTTT	CASSDRGYTEAFF
-	-	TRBV30	TRBJ2-1	TGTGCCTGGAGTGGTCTTTTTGAGCAGTTCTTC	CAWSGLFEQFF
-	once	TRBV2	TRBJ1-4	TGTGCCAGCAGCTACCAGACAGTTGCAACTAATGAAAAACTGTTTTTT	CASSYQTVATNEKLFF
TRBD2	-	TRBV10-3	TRBJ2-2	TGTGCCATCAGTGAGACTAGCGCACGAACCGGGGAGCTGTTTTTT	CAISETSARTGELFF
TRBD2	many	TRBV6-4	TRBJ2-3	TGTGCCAGCAGTGACTCAGGTAGCGGGGGCCCAGATACGCAGTATTTT	CASSDSGSGGPDTQYF
-	few	TRBV7-2	TRBJ2-3	TGTGCCAGCAGCTTAGGGGGCCGAGATACGCAGTATTTT	CASSLGGRDTQYF
-	-	TRBV7-9	TRBJ2-3	TGTGCCAGCAGCTTATCTTCCTCCACAGATACGCAGTATTTT	CASSLSSSTDTQYF
TRBD2	-	TRBV30	TRBJ2-3	TGTGCCTGGAGCTTGTTTGGTTTCCGGACTAGCGTGCCAGATACGCAGTATTTT	CAWSLFGFRTSVPDTQYF
TRBD1	-	TRBV5-1	TRBJ1-3	TGCGCCAGCAGCAACGACAGGGCTGGCTCTGGAAACACCATATATTTT	CASSNDRAGSGNTIYF
TRBD1	-	TRBV25-1	TRBJ2-7	TGTGCCAGCAGTGAAGGGACAGCCGCCTACGAGCAGTACTTC	CASSEGTAAYEQYF